A selection of T cell receptor beta chains follows, all from one sample in a study. TCRdb re-analysed the 5' RACE reads in MiXCR, keeping a single row per CDR3 protein. The table shows 35,000 to 50,000 distinct CDR3 sequences, with roughly 31% occurring only once. Input material: tumor-infiltrating memory CD4+ T cells sorted from the breast tumor. Source of these receptors: a female donor with breast cancer. Both conserved end residues are part of each CDR3. D genes are given only for firm matches. Clone size is stated in some rows and not others, as once, few, many or a class when expanded.

- - TRBJ2-2 TRBV7-3 CASSYYGGTGELFF TGTGCCAGCAGCTACTATGGGGGCACCGGGGAGCTGTTTTTT
few - TRBJ1-5 TRBV4-1 CASSPGTTFNQPQHF TGCGCCAGCAGCCCCGGGACAACTTTTAATCAGCCCCAGCATTTT
many TRBD2 TRBJ2-3 TRBV9 CASSHRLAGVADTQYF TGTGCCAGCAGCCATCGACTAGCGGGAGTAGCAGATACGCAGTATTTT
few - TRBJ1-1 TRBV5-1 CASSPYAENTEAFF TGCGCCAGCAGCCCCTACGCAGAGAACACTGAAGCTTTCTTT
- - TRBJ2-1 TRBV7-2 CASSRAFSRYNEQFF TGTGCCAGCAGCCGGGCCTTCTCGCGCTACAATGAGCAGTTCTTC
- - TRBJ2-2 TRBV5-1 CASRRAGDSGELFF TGCGCCAGCAGGCGGGCAGGGGACTCCGGGGAGCTGTTTTTT
- TRBD1 TRBJ2-7 TRBV6-6 CASSYTRDRVRNYEQYF TGTGCCAGCAGTTACACGAGGGACAGAGTGAGGAACTACGAGCAGTACTTC
- - TRBJ2-5 TRBV12-3/TRBV12-4 CASSWTKIRETQYF TGTGCCAGCAGTTGGACTAAGATCAGAGAGACCCAGTACTTC
- - TRBJ1-1 TRBV7-9 CASSLDLIQKAFF TGTGCCAGCAGCTTAGATTTAATTCAAAAAGCTTTCTTT
few TRBD1 TRBJ1-2 TRBV27 CAGSLSRQGNYGYTF TGTGCCGGCAGTTTATCACGACAGGGTAACTATGGCTACACCTTC
- - TRBJ2-1 TRBV27 CTSSPLLGPYNEQFF TGTACCAGCAGTCCCCTGTTAGGACCCTACAATGAGCAGTTCTTC
few - TRBJ2-3 TRBV5-1 CASSNSEDTQYF TGCGCCAGCAGCAATTCGGAAGATACGCAGTATTTT
few - TRBJ2-7 TRBV28 CACFTWGPGHEQYF TGTGCCTGCTTTACTTGGGGACCCGGACACGAGCAGTACTTC
few - TRBJ2-7 TRBV6-2/TRBV6-3 CASTRGPYEQYF TGTGCCAGCACGCGGGGCCCCTACGAGCAGTACTTC
- - TRBJ2-6 TRBV2 CASREGTTSGANVLTF TGTGCCAGCAGGGAGGGCACGACCTCTGGGGCCAACGTCCTGACTTTC
few - TRBJ1-4 TRBV7-9 CASSLGRNEKLFF TGTGCCAGCAGCTTAGGTCGAAATGAAAAACTGTTTTTT
- - TRBJ2-1 TRBV7-6 CASSFSGAGEVNEQFF TGTGCCAGCAGCTTTTCTGGGGCAGGGGAAGTCAATGAGCAGTTCTTC
- TRBD1 TRBJ1-1 TRBV3-1 CASSLRDSEAFF TGTGCCAGCAGCCTTCGGGACAGTGAAGCTTTCTTT
- - TRBJ2-6 TRBV5-1 CASSLPFSGANVLTF TGCGCCAGCAGCCTGCCTTTCTCTGGGGCCAACGTCCTGACTTTC
many - TRBJ2-5 TRBV5-1 CASQAGFRPFQETQYF TGCGCCAGCCAAGCGGGCTTTCGCCCCTTCCAAGAGACCCAGTACTTC
few TRBD1 TRBJ2-5 TRBV28 CASSHSDRGETQYF TGTGCCAGCAGTCACTCGGACAGGGGAGAGACCCAGTACTTC
- TRBD1 TRBJ1-2 TRBV5-1 CASSLVDREYGYTF TGCGCCAGCAGCTTGGTGGACAGGGAGTATGGCTACACCTTC
few - TRBJ2-7 TRBV18 CASSLETGNIYYEQYF TGTGCCAGCTCACTGGAAACAGGGAACATCTACTACGAGCAGTACTTC
- TRBD1 TRBJ2-2 TRBV5-1 CASSSKQGADTGELFF TGCGCCAGCAGCTCGAAACAGGGGGCAGACACCGGGGAGCTGTTTTTT
few TRBD2 TRBJ2-5 TRBV15 CATSRPGTSGQETQYF TGTGCCACCAGCAGGCCCGGGACTAGCGGACAAGAGACCCAGTACTTC
few TRBD2 TRBJ2-1 TRBV4-1 CASSPPGTSGYNEQFF TGCGCCAGCAGCCCCCCAGGGACTAGCGGTTACAATGAGCAGTTCTTC
few TRBD1 TRBJ2-5 TRBV2 CASSVTGAETQYF TGTGCCAGCAGTGTAACAGGGGCAGAGACCCAGTACTTC
- - TRBJ1-2 TRBV6-6 CASRSRDDYGYTF TGTGCCAGCAGGTCCAGGGACGACTATGGCTACACCTTC
- - TRBJ2-3 TRBV6-5 CASSYGGRGDTQYF TGTGCCAGCAGTTATGGGGGCAGGGGAGATACGCAGTATTTT
many TRBD1 TRBJ1-2 TRBV12-3/TRBV12-4 CASSTGTAYGYTF TGTGCCAGCAGTACAGGGACAGCCTATGGCTACACCTTC
- - TRBJ2-3 TRBV4-2 CASSRPQRTDTQYF TGTGCCAGCAGCCGCCCCCAAAGGACAGATACGCAGTATTTT
few - TRBJ1-1 TRBV3-1 CATSDRSIPEAFF TGTGCCACCAGTGACAGGTCTATCCCTGAAGCTTTCTTT
once TRBD1 TRBJ2-2 TRBV7-3 CASSLTATGGAGTGELSF TGTGCCAGCAGCTTAACGGCGACAGGGGGCGCAGGGACCGGGGAGCTGTCTTTT
- - TRBJ2-7 TRBV7-3 CASSLLGNHEQYF TGTGCCAGCAGCTTATTGGGGAACCACGAGCAGTACTTC
few TRBD1 TRBJ2-3 TRBV6-6 CASSVLWTGRRRVQYF TGTGCCAGCAGCGTTTTATGGACAGGGAGGCGACGGGTGCAGTATTTT
medium-sized - TRBJ1-5 TRBV6-5 CASSVDNSHQPQHF TGTGCCAGCAGTGTGGACAATTCCCATCAGCCCCAGCATTTT
- - TRBJ1-5 TRBV4-1 CASSQGDSAGGSQPQHF TGCGCCAGCAGCCAAGGCGATTCGGCAGGTGGTAGTCAGCCCCAGCATTTT
- - TRBJ2-3 TRBV12-3/TRBV12-4 CASRSSGTSTDTQYF TGTGCCAGCAGATCATCCGGGACTAGCACAGATACGCAGTATTTT
- TRBD1 TRBJ2-7 TRBV20-1 CSAREQGTPYEQYF TGCAGTGCTAGAGAACAGGGGACCCCCTACGAGCAGTACTTC
few TRBD1 TRBJ2-1 TRBV20-1 CSAASGQVASNEQFF TGCAGTGCCGCATCGGGACAGGTGGCTTCTAATGAGCAGTTCTTC